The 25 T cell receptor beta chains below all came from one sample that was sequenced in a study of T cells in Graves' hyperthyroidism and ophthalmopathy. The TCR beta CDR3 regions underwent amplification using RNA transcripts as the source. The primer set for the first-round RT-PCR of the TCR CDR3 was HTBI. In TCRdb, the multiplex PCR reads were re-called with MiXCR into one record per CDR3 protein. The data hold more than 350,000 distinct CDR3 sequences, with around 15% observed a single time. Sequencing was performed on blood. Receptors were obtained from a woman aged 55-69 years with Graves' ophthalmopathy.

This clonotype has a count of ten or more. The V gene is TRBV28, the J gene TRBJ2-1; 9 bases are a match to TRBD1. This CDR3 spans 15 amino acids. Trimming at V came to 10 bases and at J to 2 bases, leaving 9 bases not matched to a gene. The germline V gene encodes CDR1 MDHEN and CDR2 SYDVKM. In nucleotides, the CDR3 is TGTGCCATCATATCGGGACAGGGAACCTACAATGAGCAGTTCTTC. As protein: CAIISGQGTYNEQFF.

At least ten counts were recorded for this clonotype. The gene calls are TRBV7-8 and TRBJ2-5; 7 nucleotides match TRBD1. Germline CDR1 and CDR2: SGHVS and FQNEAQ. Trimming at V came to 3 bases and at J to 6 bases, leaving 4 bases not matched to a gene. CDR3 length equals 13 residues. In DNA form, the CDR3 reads TGTGCCAGCAGCTTTACAGGGGCCAAGACCCAGTACTTC. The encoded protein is CASSFTGAKTQYF.

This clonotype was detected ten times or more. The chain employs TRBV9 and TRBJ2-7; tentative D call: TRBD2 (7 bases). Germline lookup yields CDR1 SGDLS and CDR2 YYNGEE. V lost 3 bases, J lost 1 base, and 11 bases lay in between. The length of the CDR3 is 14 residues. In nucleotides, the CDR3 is TGTGCCAGCAGCGGCGGGGGCGGGTCCTACGAGCAGTACTTC. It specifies CASSGGGGSYEQYF.

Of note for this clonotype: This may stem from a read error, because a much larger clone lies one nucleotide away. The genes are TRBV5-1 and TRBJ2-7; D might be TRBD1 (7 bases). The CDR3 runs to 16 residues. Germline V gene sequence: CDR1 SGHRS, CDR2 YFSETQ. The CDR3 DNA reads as TGCGACAGCAGCTTGGGGCGGGACAGTTCCCCCTACGAGCAGTACTTC. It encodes CDSSLGRDSSPYEQYF. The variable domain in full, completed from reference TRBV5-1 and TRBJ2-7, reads KAGVTQTPRYLIKTRGQQVTLSCSPISGHRSVSWYQQTPGQGLQFLFEYFSETQRNKGNFPGRFSGRQFSNSRSEMNVSTLELGDSALYLCDSSLGRDSSPYEQYFGPGTRLTVT.

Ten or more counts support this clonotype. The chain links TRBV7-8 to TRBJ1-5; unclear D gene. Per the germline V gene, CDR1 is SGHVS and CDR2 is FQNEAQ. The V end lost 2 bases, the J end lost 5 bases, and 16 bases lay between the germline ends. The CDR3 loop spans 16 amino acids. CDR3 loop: CASSLRAGNGYQPQHF. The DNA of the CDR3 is TGTGCCAGCAGCTTAAGGGCAGGAAATGGGTATCAGCCCCAGCATTTT.

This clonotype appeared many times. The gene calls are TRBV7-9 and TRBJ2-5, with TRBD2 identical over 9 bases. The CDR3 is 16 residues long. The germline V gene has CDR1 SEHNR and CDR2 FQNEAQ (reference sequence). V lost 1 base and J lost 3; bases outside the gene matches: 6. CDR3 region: CASSLDLAGVEETQYF. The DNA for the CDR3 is TGTGCCAGCAGCTTAGACTTAGCGGGAGTTGAAGAGACCCAGTACTTC.

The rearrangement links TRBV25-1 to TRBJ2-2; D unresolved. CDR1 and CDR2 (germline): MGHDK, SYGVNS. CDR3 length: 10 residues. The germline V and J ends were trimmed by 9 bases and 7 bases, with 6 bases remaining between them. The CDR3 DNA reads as TGTGCCAGTCACGGCGGGGAGCTGTTTTTT. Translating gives CASHGGELFF.

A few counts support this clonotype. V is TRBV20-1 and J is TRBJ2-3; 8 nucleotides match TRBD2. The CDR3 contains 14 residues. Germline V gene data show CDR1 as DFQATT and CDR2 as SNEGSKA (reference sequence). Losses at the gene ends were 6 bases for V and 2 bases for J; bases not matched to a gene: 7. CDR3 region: CSARTSRFTDTQYF. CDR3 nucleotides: TGCAGTGCCAGGACTAGCAGATTCACAGATACGCAGTATTTT.

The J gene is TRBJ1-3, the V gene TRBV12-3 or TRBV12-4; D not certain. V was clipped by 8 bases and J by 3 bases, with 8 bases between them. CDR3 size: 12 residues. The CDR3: CASRSRGNTIYF. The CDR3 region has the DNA TGTGCCAGCCGGTCTCGTGGAAACACCATATATTTT.

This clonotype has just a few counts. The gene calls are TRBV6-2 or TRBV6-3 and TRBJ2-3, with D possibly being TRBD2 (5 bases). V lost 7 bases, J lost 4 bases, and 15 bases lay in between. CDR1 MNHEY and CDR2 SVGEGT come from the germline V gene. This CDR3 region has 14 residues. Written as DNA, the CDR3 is TGTGCCAGCACCAGAGGGAGTATAGCAGATACGCAGTATTTT. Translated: CASTRGSIADTQYF.

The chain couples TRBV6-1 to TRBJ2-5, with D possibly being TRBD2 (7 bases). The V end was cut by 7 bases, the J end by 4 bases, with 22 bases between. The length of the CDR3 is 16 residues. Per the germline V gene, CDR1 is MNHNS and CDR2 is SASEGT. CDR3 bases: TGTGCCAGCAAAAACATCGGGGGGCTAGCAGGAGAGACCCAGTACTTC. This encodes CASKNIGGLAGETQYF.

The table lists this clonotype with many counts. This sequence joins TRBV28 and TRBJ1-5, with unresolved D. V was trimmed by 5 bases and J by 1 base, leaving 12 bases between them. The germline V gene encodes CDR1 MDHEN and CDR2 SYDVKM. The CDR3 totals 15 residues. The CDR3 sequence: CASSAGGGSNQPQHF. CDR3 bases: TGTGCCAGCAGTGCAGGAGGAGGAAGCAATCAGCCCCAGCATTTT.

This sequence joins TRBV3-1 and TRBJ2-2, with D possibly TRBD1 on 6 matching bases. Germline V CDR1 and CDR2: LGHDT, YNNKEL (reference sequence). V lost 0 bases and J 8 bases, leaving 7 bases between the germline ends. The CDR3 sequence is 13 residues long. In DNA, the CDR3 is TGTGCCAGCAGCCAAGACAGGGGTGGGGAGCTGTTTTTT. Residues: CASSQDRGGELFF.

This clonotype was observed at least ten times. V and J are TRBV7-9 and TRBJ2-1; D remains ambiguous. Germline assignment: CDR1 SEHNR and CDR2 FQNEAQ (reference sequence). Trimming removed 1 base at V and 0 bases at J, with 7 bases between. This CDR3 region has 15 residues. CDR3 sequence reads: CASSLGLLSYNEQFF. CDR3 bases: TGTGCCAGCAGCTTAGGGCTTCTCTCCTACAATGAGCAGTTCTTC.

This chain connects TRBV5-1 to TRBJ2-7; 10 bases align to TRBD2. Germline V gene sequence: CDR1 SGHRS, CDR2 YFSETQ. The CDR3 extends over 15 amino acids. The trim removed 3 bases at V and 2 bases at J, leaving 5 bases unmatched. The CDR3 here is CASSSEREGPYEQYF. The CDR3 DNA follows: TGCGCCAGCAGCTCCGAGCGGGAGGGCCCCTACGAGCAGTACTTC. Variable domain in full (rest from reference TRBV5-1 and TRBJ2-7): KAGVTQTPRYLIKTRGQQVTLSCSPISGHRSVSWYQQTPGQGLQFLFEYFSETQRNKGNFPGRFSGRQFSNSRSEMNVSTLELGDSALYLCASSSEREGPYEQYFGPGTRLTVT.

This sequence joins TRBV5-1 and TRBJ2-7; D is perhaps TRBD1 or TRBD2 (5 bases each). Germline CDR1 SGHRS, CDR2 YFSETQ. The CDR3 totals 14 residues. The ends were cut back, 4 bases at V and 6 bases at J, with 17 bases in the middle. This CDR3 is CASSPQGPFREQYF. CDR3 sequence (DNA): TGCGCCAGCAGCCCCCAGGGACCCTTCCGCGAGCAGTACTTC.

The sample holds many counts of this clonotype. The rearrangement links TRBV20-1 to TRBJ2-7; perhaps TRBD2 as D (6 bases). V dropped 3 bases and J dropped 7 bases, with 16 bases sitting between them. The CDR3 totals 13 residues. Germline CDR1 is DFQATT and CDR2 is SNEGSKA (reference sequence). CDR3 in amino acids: CSARGGMDWEQYF. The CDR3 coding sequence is TGCAGTGCTAGGGGCGGGATGGACTGGGAGCAGTACTTC.

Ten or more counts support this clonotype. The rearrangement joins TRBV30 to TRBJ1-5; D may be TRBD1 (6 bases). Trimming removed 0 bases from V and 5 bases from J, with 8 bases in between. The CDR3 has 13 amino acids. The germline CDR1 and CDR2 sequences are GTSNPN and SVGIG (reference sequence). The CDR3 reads CAWSVRGDQPQHF. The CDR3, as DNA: TGTGCCTGGAGTGTAAGGGGGGATCAGCCCCAGCATTTT.

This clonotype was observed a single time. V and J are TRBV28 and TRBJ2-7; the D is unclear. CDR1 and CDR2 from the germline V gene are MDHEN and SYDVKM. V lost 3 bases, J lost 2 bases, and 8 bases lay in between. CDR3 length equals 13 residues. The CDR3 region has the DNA TGTGCCAGCAGTTTCGGCAGCCCCTACGAGCAGTACTTC. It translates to CASSFGSPYEQYF.

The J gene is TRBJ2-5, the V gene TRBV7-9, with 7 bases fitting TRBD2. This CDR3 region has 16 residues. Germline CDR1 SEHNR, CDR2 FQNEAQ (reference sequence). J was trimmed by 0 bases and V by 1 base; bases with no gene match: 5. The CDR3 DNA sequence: TGTGCCAGCAGCTTAGGCGGGAGCCGCTACCAAGAGACCCAGTACTTC. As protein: CASSLGGSRYQETQYF.

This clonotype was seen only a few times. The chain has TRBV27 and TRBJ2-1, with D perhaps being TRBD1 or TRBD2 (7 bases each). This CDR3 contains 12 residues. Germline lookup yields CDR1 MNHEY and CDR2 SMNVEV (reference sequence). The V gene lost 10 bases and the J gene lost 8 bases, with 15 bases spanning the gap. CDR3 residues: CATGEGAYEQFF. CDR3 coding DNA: TGTGCCACCGGGGAGGGGGCATATGAGCAGTTCTTC.

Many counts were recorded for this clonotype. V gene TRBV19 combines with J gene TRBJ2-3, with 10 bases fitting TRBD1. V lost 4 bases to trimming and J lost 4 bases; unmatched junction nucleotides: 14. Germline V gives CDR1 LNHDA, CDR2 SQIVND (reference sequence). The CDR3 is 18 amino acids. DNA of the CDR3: TGTGCCAGTAGTAGACGCCCCACCGGGACAGGGGAATCAGATACGCAGTATTTT. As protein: CASSRRPTGTGESDTQYF. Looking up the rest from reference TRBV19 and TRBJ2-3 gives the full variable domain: DGGITQSPKYLFRKEGQNVTLSCEQNLNHDAMYWYRQDPGQGLRLIYYSQIVNDFQKGDIAEGYSVSREKKESFPLTVTSAQKNPTAFYLCASSRRPTGTGESDTQYFGPGTRLTVL.

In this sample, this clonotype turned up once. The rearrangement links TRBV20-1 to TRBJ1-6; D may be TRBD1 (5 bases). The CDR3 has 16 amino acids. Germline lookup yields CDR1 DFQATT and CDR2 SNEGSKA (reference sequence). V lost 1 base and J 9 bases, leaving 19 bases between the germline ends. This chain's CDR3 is CSARASPGTRGSPLHF. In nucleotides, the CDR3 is TGCAGTGCTAGAGCTTCACCCGGGACGAGAGGTTCACCCCTCCACTTT.

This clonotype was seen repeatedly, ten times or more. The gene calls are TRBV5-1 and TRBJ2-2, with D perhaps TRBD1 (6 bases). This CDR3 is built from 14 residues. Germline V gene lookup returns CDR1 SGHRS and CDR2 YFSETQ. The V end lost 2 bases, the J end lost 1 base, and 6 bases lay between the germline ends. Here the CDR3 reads CASSLQGNTGELFF. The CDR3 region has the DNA TGCGCCAGCAGCTTACAGGGGAACACCGGGGAGCTGTTTTTT. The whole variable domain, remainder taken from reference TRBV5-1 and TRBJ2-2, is KAGVTQTPRYLIKTRGQQVTLSCSPISGHRSVSWYQQTPGQGLQFLFEYFSETQRNKGNFPGRFSGRQFSNSRSEMNVSTLELGDSALYLCASSLQGNTGELFFGEGSRLTVL.

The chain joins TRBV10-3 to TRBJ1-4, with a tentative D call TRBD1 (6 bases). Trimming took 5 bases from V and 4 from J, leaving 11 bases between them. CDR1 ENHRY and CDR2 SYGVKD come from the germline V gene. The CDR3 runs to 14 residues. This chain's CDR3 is CAISRQENNEKLFF. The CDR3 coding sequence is TGTGCCATCAGTCGACAGGAGAATAATGAAAAACTGTTTTTT.